This T cell receptor beta chain derives from a study of technical replicates of blood from a handful of donors. TCRdb's copy holds only in-frame clones and misses some; the assay was immunoSEQ multiplex PCR. The data show 60,000 to 90,000 clones, 95% to 97% seen once. Germline V gene sequence: CDR1 SGHDN, CDR2 FVKESK. There are 14 residues in the CDR3. Trimming took off 1 base at V and 8 bases at J, with 14 bases between the two ends. This rearrangement joins TRBV14 to TRBJ1-2, with no clear D. The sequenced sample was T cells isolated from PBMCs. The receptor was isolated from a human donor in good health. CDR3 in amino acids: CASSQGSRPLGYTF. The DNA of the CDR3 is TGTGCCAGCAGCCAAGGGAGTCGACCACTGGGCTACACCTTC.